This T cell receptor (beta chain) was identified during a study of OX40 agonist ivuxolimab in advanced cancers. Some background on the complete study: Ivuxolimab was a fully human IgG2 agonistic monoclonal antibody targeting the costimulatory receptor OX40 (CD134). Prior anti-PD-1, anti-PD-L1 or anti-CTLA-4 therapy was permitted, and checkpoint inhibitors had been received by about 37% of dose-escalation patients. Intravenous ivuxolimab was administered to patients every 2 weeks at six dose levels: 0.01, 0.1, 0.3, 1.5, 3 and 10 mg/kg. Among the roughly 54 dose-escalation patients, 19 had hepatocellular carcinoma, approximately 15 melanoma, 9 renal cell carcinoma and 9 head and neck cancer. A male proportion of 82.7% and a mean age of around 60 years, ranging from about 23 to 79, were recorded for the dose-escalation cohort. The purpose of peripheral TCRbeta sequencing was to test whether ivuxolimab changed TCR sequence diversity and led to clonal T-cell expansion. Partial responses occurred in three dose-escalation patients, of whom one had hepatocellular carcinoma and two had cutaneous melanoma. The paper describes the monotherapy dose-escalation part (N of about 47 patients) of the phase I trial of ivuxolimab. What the work shows at the level of the full study, not this receptor alone: At doses of 0.1 to 3.0 mg/kg, clonal expansion of both CD4+ and CD8+ T cells in blood was seen between baseline and week 6. The antigen specificity of the clonally expanded peripheral T cells was not determined. In the 0.1-3.0 mg/kg groups, partial responders were among the patients with the lowest normalized peripheral clonal expansion, particularly in CD8+ T cells. On average, CD8+ T cells showed more expanded clones than CD4+ T cells after ivuxolimab. Low levels of normalized T-cell clonal expansion were also seen in some nonresponding patients.

The CDR3 goes from the cysteine to the phenylalanine over 14 residues. Only CDR3 DNA is held: 42 bases, read in frame from base 1. CDR1 SGHDT and CDR2 YYEEEE were looked up in the germline V gene. The junction shows trimming of 1 base on V and 7 bases on J, plus 12 bases between the germline ends. As to this clone: It has no known antigen specificity. Nothing much larger sits one base from this clone, and base qualities are not available.

For sequencing of the TCRbeta CDR3 region, genomic DNA was extracted from the sorted cells. The immunoSEQ Assay was used to sequence the TCRbeta CDR3 regions. This is the immuneACCESS table as TCRdb keeps it, with only in-frame sequences that have V and J called. A part of the clones is gone; compared with another copy, unresolved V genes explain less than half, and the rest is unexplained. Recorded for this sample are roughly 60,000 clones; about nine tenths of them occurred a single time. Of the sample, 25% falls within the top ten clones. Patients with autoimmune disease history or receiving systemic immunosuppression were excluded from the trial. Peripheral blood for TCR sequencing was collected from all dose cohorts at baseline, on cycle 4 day 1, and on cycle 7 day 1. Samples were obtained from an open-label, multicenter, first-in-human phase I dose-escalation trial of ivuxolimab. Adults with locally advanced or metastatic melanoma, renal cell, hepatocellular, or head and neck squamous cell carcinoma were enrolled in the trial. Before TCR sequencing, CD4+ T cells and CD8+ T cells from peripheral blood were sorted into separate populations.

The sequenced sample was CD4+ or CD8+ T cells sorted from blood, obtained in a trial of the OX40 agonist ivuxolimab. This TCR was recovered from an adult with an advanced solid tumor such as melanoma, head and neck, liver or kidney cancer. This chain joins TRBV5-6 to TRBJ2-1; a tentative D match to TRBD2 spans 6 bases. The DNA sequence follows: TGTGCCAGCAGCTTGTGGGTTGGAGGGAATGAGCAGTTCTTC. It translates as CASSLWVGGNEQFF.